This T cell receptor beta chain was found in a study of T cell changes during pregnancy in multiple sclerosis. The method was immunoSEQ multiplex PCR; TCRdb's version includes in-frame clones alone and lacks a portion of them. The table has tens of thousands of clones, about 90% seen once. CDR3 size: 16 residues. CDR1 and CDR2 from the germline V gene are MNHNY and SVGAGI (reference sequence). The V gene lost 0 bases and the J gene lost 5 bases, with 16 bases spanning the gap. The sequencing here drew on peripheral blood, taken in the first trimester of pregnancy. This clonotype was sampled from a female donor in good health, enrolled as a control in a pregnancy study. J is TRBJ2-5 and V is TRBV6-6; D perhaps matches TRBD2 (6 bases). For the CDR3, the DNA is TGTGCCAGCAGTTACTCGGCACCCGGGGGTGGCGAGACCCAGTACTTC. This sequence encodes CASSYSAPGGGETQYF.